The 10 T cell receptor beta chains given below trace back to one sample, sequenced in a study of metastatic and nonmetastatic thyroid tumors. MiXCR reprocessed the PCR reads for TCRdb. This table has over 30,000 clones, roughly 6.8% appearing once. Prior to thyroid surgery, none of the patients had received any treatment. Sample: blood. These receptor sequences come from a female donor with papillary thyroid cancer or a benign thyroid nodule (not recorded which). Some clones in this sample may be carry-over from other donors' samples.

Many counts were recorded for this clone. The rearrangement uses TRBV11-1 and TRBJ2-2, with TRBD1 matching 10 bases. From germline, CDR1 is SGHAT and CDR2 FQDESV (reference sequence). Germline trimming cut 5 bases from V and 2 bases from J; bases unmatched to any gene: 11. The CDR3 consists of 18 residues. CDR3 loop: CASSRRRRDRGNTGELFF. The DNA of the CDR3 is TGTGCCAGCAGCCGACGACGGAGGGACAGGGGAAACACCGGGGAGCTGTTTTTT.

This clone appeared many times. This sequence joins TRBV6-4 and TRBJ2-7; TRBD1 is a possible D gene (6 bases). The germline V and J ends were trimmed by 5 bases and 2 bases, with 22 bases remaining between them. Germline V gene data show CDR1 as MRHNA and CDR2 as SNTAGT. The CDR3 has 17 amino acids. The CDR3 is CASSSPYGDTRPYEQYF. CDR3 nucleotides: TGTGCCAGCAGTTCGCCATACGGGGACACGCGGCCCTACGAGCAGTACTTC.

This clone was detected ten times or more. V is TRBV10-1 and J is TRBJ2-5; D unresolved. The germline CDR1 and CDR2 sequences are WNHNN and SYGVQD (reference sequence). V dropped 4 bases and J dropped 4 bases, with 13 bases sitting between them. The CDR3 length is 14 residues. Here the CDR3 DNA reads TGCGCCAGCAGTGTTAGCACCTCGGGAGAGACCCAGTACTTC. This encodes CASSVSTSGETQYF.

There are many counts of this clone. The chain employs TRBV5-1 and TRBJ2-5, with TRBD2 matching 7 bases. CDR3 size: 15 residues. The ends lost 3 bases at V and 5 bases at J; junction bases unmatched: 10. The germline V gene has CDR1 SGHRS and CDR2 YFSETQ. In nucleotides, the CDR3 is TGCGCCAGCAGCTCTGCCGGACTAGGGGTGGAGACCCAGTACTTC. Protein: CASSSAGLGVETQYF.

This clone turned up a few times. The chain joins TRBV5-5 to TRBJ1-1; maybe TRBD1 (5 bases). This CDR3 contains 14 residues. CDR1 is SGHKS and CDR2 is YYEKEE in the germline V gene (reference sequence). The ends were cut back, 7 bases at V and 2 bases at J, with 15 bases in the middle. CDR3 sequence: CASLRAGRNTEAFF. The CDR3 DNA reads as TGTGCCAGCCTACGCGCAGGGAGAAACACTGAAGCTTTCTTT.

The chain uses TRBV20-1 and TRBJ2-7; 8 bases align to TRBD2. The CDR3 has 18 residues. V dropped 2 bases and J dropped 2; count of bases not matched to a gene: 17. CDR1 and CDR2 (germline): DFQATT, SNEGSKA (reference sequence). This chain's CDR3 is CSARYSAGGGDLTYEQYF. DNA for the CDR3: TGCAGTGCTAGATATTCGGCGGGAGGCGGGGATTTAACCTACGAGCAGTACTTC.

This clone was recorded many times. The chain uses TRBV29-1 and TRBJ2-2, with 9 bases fitting TRBD1. The germline gives CDR1 SQVTM, CDR2 ANQGSEA. There are 14 residues in the CDR3. V shed 6 bases, J shed 5 bases, and the junction held 7 bases outside the gene matches. In nucleotides, the CDR3 is TGCAGCGTCCCGGGACAGGGTGGGACCGGGGAGCTGTTTTTT. The encoded protein is CSVPGQGGTGELFF.

This clone occurred many times. The chain uses TRBV2 and TRBJ2-7, with unresolved D. Germline V CDR1 and CDR2: SNHLY, FYNNEI. The CDR3 is 12 residues long. V was pared by 5 bases and J by 7 bases, with 12 bases between. As DNA, the CDR3 is TGTGCCAGCAGTAAGGTAGGGTATGAGCAGTACTTC. This encodes CASSKVGYEQYF.

This clone was seen ten or more times. The chain joins TRBV6-2 or TRBV6-3 to TRBJ2-7; possible D gene TRBD2, 5 bases. Per germline, CDR1 MNHEY and CDR2 SVGEGT. V lost 7 bases and J 5 bases, leaving 12 bases between the germline ends. CDR3 length: 12 amino acids. CDR3 region: CASTRDGDEQYF. CDR3 DNA: TGTGCCAGCACCAGAGACGGGGACGAGCAGTACTTC.

This clone came up many times. The rearrangement uses TRBV2 and TRBJ1-1; 9 nucleotides agree with TRBD1. CDR3 length: 15 residues. The J segment lost 4 bases and the V segment lost 6 bases, leaving 9 bases of the junction unmatched. Germline assignment: CDR1 SNHLY and CDR2 FYNNEI. In DNA form, the CDR3 reads TGTGCCAGCAGCGCATTGACAGGGGGGTTCACTGAAGCTTTCTTT. Translated, it gives CASSALTGGFTEAFF.